This TCR beta chain was recovered during a study of PD-1 blockade in classical Hodgkin lymphoma. Study-wide points: Only CD4+ TCR diversity, not CD8+, had risen significantly by C4D1. Complete responders possessed baseline diversity comparable to newly diagnosed patients. Patients who initiated nivolumab within 1 year of ASCT were excluded.

Time point: cycle 4 day 1 (C4D1), after more than five weeks of nivolumab. Every patient experienced relapse after autologous stem cell transplantation, and brentuximab vedotin exposure varied. Best responses fell into complete response, partial response or progressive disease. Assay: immunoSEQ multiplex PCR; the TCRdb copy retains only in-frame clones and omits some. The repertoire holds fewer than 45,000 clones, with roughly 70% as singletons. With regard to this clone: Its specificity is unknown.

CDR3 length: 16 amino acids. V lost 3 bases and J lost 5; bases outside the gene matches: 5. Germline CDR1 and CDR2: KGHSH and LQKENI. This clonotype was obtained from a human donor with classical Hodgkin lymphoma. Material: peripheral blood mononuclear cells (PBMCs), obtained before the fourth cycle of nivolumab. The chain uses TRBV18 and TRBJ2-3, with 13 bases matching TRBD2. The CDR3 sequence is CASSPAGLAGKDTQYF. Written as DNA, the CDR3 is TGTGCCAGCTCACCGGCGGGACTAGCGGGGAAAGATACGCAGTATTTT.